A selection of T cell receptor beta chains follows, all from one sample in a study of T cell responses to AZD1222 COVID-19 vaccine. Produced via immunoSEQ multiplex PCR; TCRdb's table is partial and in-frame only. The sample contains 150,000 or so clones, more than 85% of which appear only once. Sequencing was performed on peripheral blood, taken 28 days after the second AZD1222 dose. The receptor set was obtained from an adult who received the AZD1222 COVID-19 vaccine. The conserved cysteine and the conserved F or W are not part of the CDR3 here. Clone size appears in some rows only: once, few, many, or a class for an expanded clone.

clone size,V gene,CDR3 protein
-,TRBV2,ASRGRRTYNEQF
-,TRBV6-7,ASSLAGLSSYNEQF
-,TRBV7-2,ASSNNRNTIY
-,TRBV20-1,SAEGGYT
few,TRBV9,ASSPIAADGEQY
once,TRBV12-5,ASVPRPGGRNEQF
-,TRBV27,ASSLSGTSVYNEQF
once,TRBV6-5,ASKGGADDYEQY
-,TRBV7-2,ASSLSGHQPQH
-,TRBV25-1,ATRKYRPPLDTQY
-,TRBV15,ATSRDPYLEGERDEQF
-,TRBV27,ASSDDPAGSYNEQF
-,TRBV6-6,ASFGARGGNSYEQY
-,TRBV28,ASSLRRGGNNEQF
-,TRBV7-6,ASSSRQGPAAYEQY
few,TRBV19,ASSPDISKNIQY
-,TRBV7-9,ASSGRTGRDSPLH
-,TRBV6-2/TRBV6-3,ASSYPRGTGDSSYEQY
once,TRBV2,ASSSDSYGYT
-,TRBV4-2,ASSQSQGFNYGYT
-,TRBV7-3,ASSKSLAGPRNDAGELF
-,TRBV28,ASSFGVTEAF
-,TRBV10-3,AISELGQGNYGYT
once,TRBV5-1,ASSLRGLGTDTQY
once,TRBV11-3,ASSLVADSPLH
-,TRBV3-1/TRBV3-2,ASSQDSGGSYEQY
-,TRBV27,ASSPRQQHSNQPQH
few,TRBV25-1,ASSLLALEAQY
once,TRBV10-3,AISDLTAPGSSYGYT
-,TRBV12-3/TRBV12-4,ASRSGPNTEAF
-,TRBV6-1,ASSDVYEQF
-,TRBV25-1,ASSEPGQGKAF
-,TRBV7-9,ASTIGQSGANVLT
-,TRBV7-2,ASRETGGGQPQH
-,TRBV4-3,ASSRADRVREKLF
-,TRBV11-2,ASSFREIEVGTEAF
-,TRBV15,ATSTDPPGGADTQY
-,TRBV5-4,ASSPGVRSGSFNEQF
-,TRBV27,ASRIYNEQF
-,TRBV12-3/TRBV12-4,ASSLLIYNEQF
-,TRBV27,ASSFQPAGSNEQF
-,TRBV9,ASSFDSGNTIY
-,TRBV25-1,ASSEYRSASQETQY